This entry lists 5 T cell receptor beta chains sequenced from one sample in a study of blood T cell repertoires in COVID-19. Generated by immunoSEQ multiplex PCR, the TCRdb table keeps only in-frame clones and is missing some. The data hold 86,000 or so clones, with about 95% observed a single time. Sequences were obtained from peripheral blood. These receptors originate from a human donor with active COVID-19. The donor label of this sample is uncertain.

The V call is TRBV14, the J call TRBJ2-7, with TRBD2 as a possible D gene (5 bases). V was trimmed by 1 base and J by 3 bases, leaving 13 bases between them. The germline gives CDR1 SGHDN, CDR2 FVKESK. The length of the CDR3 is 15 residues. The CDR3 here is CASSQGHGGIYEQYF. The DNA for the CDR3 is TGTGCCAGCAGCCAAGGACATGGAGGCATCTACGAGCAGTACTTC.

V gene TRBV12-2 combines with J gene TRBJ1-5; the DNA was not used to check the table's D call, TRBD1. TRBV12-2 is a pseudogene. The CDR3 spans 13 residues. In DNA form, the CDR3 reads TGTGCAAGTCGTCGACAGGGTGGTCAGCCCCAGCATTTT. The encoded protein is CASRRQGGQPQHF.

The chain couples TRBV5-1 to TRBJ1-2, with 7 bases lining up with TRBD1. V was clipped by 1 base and J by 3 bases; unmatched bases: 6. CDR1 is SGHRS and CDR2 is YFSETQ in the germline V gene. This CDR3 has 15 residues. The CDR3 here is CASSLSDRSHYGYTF. The CDR3 DNA reads as TGCGCCAGCAGCTTGTCGGACAGGTCACACTATGGCTACACCTTC.

This chain connects TRBV18 to TRBJ2-1, with a possible D match to TRBD2 (6 bases). Trimming shortened V by 3 bases and J by 10 bases, and 13 bases separated the two germline ends. Germline CDR1 is KGHSH and CDR2 is LQKENI. CDR3 length: 13 residues. The CDR3 bases are TGTGCCAGCTCACCCCCCGCGGGGACCGAGCAGTTCTTC. Translated: CASSPPAGTEQFF.

This clone has a single count. The chain carries TRBV3-1 (or the pseudogene TRBV3-2) and TRBJ2-7, with D possibly TRBD2 on 6 matching bases. The CDR3 has 17 amino acids. V was trimmed by 4 bases and J by 0 bases, leaving 19 bases between them. The V gene's germline CDR1 is LGHDT and CDR2 YNNKEL (reference sequence). This CDR3 is CASSPEPLGGSSYEQYF. The CDR3 nucleotides read TGTGCCAGCAGCCCCGAGCCTTTAGGAGGGAGCTCCTACGAGCAGTACTTC.